These T cell receptor beta chains were read from a single sample in a study of blood T cell repertoires in COVID-19. TCRdb's copy holds only in-frame clones and misses some; the assay was immunoSEQ multiplex PCR. The table records a few hundred thousand clones, 80% to 85% of them present only once. What was sequenced was peripheral blood. All receptors come from a woman aged 55-70 years who had recovered from COVID-19. Both conserved end residues are part of each CDR3. D genes are given only for firm matches. Clone size, where shown, is once, few, many, or a class for clones that have expanded.

CDR3 DNA,CDR3 protein,J gene,D gene,V gene,clone size
TGTGCCAGCAGCCAAGAGTGGAGACGCAATAATTCACCCCTCCACTTT,CASSQEWRRNNSPLHF,TRBJ1-6,.,TRBV3-1/TRBV3-2,.
TGTGCCTGGAGTGTACAGGGCGGTCAGCCCCAGCATTTT,CAWSVQGGQPQHF,TRBJ1-5,.,TRBV30,.
TGTGCCAGCAGTCGCTCCGGGACAAAGGGTGGCTACACCTTC,CASSRSGTKGGYTF,TRBJ1-2,.,TRBV2,.
TGTGCCAGCAGCGTGAGCGGGAGCTCCTACAATGAGCAGTTCTTC,CASSVSGSSYNEQFF,TRBJ2-1,TRBD2,TRBV9,.
TGTGCCAGCAGTCTTAGCGGGAGTAAAAACATTCAGTACTTC,CASSLSGSKNIQYF,TRBJ2-4,TRBD2,TRBV2,.
TGTGCCAGTAGTATTCAGGTCTCCTACGAGCAGTACTTC,CASSIQVSYEQYF,TRBJ2-7,.,TRBV19,.
TGTGCCAGCAGCCAAGAGTGGCGGTTGGGTTCACCCCTCCACTTT,CASSQEWRLGSPLHF,TRBJ1-6,.,TRBV14,.
TGCGCCAGCAGCCAAGCCAGCGGGGGACCATTTACGGCCCAGTACTTC,CASSQASGGPFTAQYF,TRBJ2-5,TRBD2,TRBV4-3,few
TGTGCCAGCAGTTCCGGGACAGGGACCGTTCACCTCCACTTT,CASSSGTGTVHLHF,TRBJ1-6,TRBD1,TRBV2,.
TGTGCTAGTGGTTTGTCTCGGGGGGCGAATCAGCCCCAGCATTTT,CASGLSRGANQPQHF,TRBJ1-5,.,TRBV12-5,.
TGCGCCAGCAGCTTGGACGTGGACTACTATGGCTACACCTTC,CASSLDVDYYGYTF,TRBJ1-2,.,TRBV5-1,.
TGTGCCAGCAGCAAAGGCCCTAGCGGGCCGGAGGAGACCCAGTACTTC,CASSKGPSGPEETQYF,TRBJ2-5,.,TRBV21-1,.
TGTGCCAGCAGCTTTACCGGGACAGGCACAGATACGCAGTATTTT,CASSFTGTGTDTQYF,TRBJ2-3,TRBD1,TRBV7-2,.
TGTGCCAGCAGTTACGCTAGCGGAGTCTCCTACGAGCAGTACTTC,CASSYASGVSYEQYF,TRBJ2-7,TRBD2,TRBV6-5,.
TGTGCCAGCAGCAAGGGGACAGAGACCTACGAGCAGTACTTC,CASSKGTETYEQYF,TRBJ2-7,TRBD1,TRBV7-9,.
TGCAGTGCTGGTGGGACTAGGGGCGAGCAGTACTTC,CSAGGTRGEQYF,TRBJ2-7,TRBD2,TRBV20-1,once
TGTGCCAGCAGCATAGCGGTGGGACAGGAGGCTTTCTTT,CASSIAVGQEAFF,TRBJ1-1,TRBD1,TRBV7-8,.
TGTGCCAGCAGAAGGGAGTATGGCTACACCTTC,CASRREYGYTF,TRBJ1-2,.,TRBV6-6,.
TGTGCCAGCAGCTTAACAGGGAGGGTCGGGGAGCTGTTTTTT,CASSLTGRVGELFF,TRBJ2-2,.,TRBV7-9,once
TGTGCCAGCAGTGAAATCGGCTACGAGCAGTACTTC,CASSEIGYEQYF,TRBJ2-7,.,TRBV6-1,once
TGCGCCAGCAGCCGAACACAGTTCAGGATACAGAGCACAGATACGCAGTATTTT,CASSRTQFRIQSTDTQYF,TRBJ2-3,.,TRBV4-1,.
TGTGCCAGCAGTGAACGGTCAGGGGGAGGCGAGCAGTACTTC,CASSERSGGGEQYF,TRBJ2-7,.,TRBV2,.
TGTGCCAGCTCACCGGTTCCCCTAAGAGTCTCTGGAAACACCATATATTTT,CASSPVPLRVSGNTIYF,TRBJ1-3,.,TRBV18,.
TGTGCCAGCAGCCAAGGGAGCAGGTACAATGAGCAGTTCTTC,CASSQGSRYNEQFF,TRBJ2-1,.,TRBV9,.
TGTGCCAGCTCACCCAGTTACAATGAGCAGTTCTTC,CASSPSYNEQFF,TRBJ2-1,.,TRBV18,few
TGTGCCAGCAGCGTCCAGGGGGCTGAAGCTTTCTTT,CASSVQGAEAFF,TRBJ1-1,TRBD1,TRBV7-2,.
TGTGCCACCTTACAGGGTGAGGGCAATCAGCCCCAGCATTTT,CATLQGEGNQPQHF,TRBJ1-5,.,TRBV10-3,.
TGTGCCAGCAGCCAAGATCCGGGGAGCACTGAAGCTTTCTTT,CASSQDPGSTEAFF,TRBJ1-1,.,TRBV3-1/TRBV3-2,.
TGCAGCGTTGGAGCTAAGGGAGCCACAGATACGCAGTATTTT,CSVGAKGATDTQYF,TRBJ2-3,.,TRBV29-1,.
TGTGCCAGCAGCTTCTTAGACAGGCAAGAGACCCAGTACTTC,CASSFLDRQETQYF,TRBJ2-5,.,TRBV7-9,once
TGTGCCAGTAGTACCGGGACAGGGTATAGCAATCAGCCCCAGCATTTT,CASSTGTGYSNQPQHF,TRBJ1-5,TRBD1,TRBV19,.
TGTGCCAGTAGTATGGGTCCGGGGATTGGCACTGAAGCTTTCTTT,CASSMGPGIGTEAFF,TRBJ1-1,.,TRBV19,once
TGTGCCAGCAGTCCTCCCGGGACAGCCTATGGCTACACCTTC,CASSPPGTAYGYTF,TRBJ1-2,TRBD1,TRBV28,once
TGTGCCAGCAGCTCCCCCGGGACAGGGTCCCGAGCGAGCTCTGGAAACACCATATATTTT,CASSSPGTGSRASSGNTIYF,TRBJ1-3,TRBD1,TRBV7-8,.
TGTGCCAGCGGCGAGGGTGGATTGGCTAACTATGGCTACACCTTC,CASGEGGLANYGYTF,TRBJ1-2,.,TRBV10-3,few
TGTGCCAGCAGTGAGTACCCGGCGGAGTTGTTGGGAAGCGGTGGCTACACCTTC,CASSEYPAELLGSGGYTF,TRBJ1-2,.,TRBV6-4,.
TGCGCCAGCAGCTCGCAGGGTAACACTGAAGCTTTCTTT,CASSSQGNTEAFF,TRBJ1-1,.,TRBV5-1,.
TGTGCCATCAGCCCCCAGTTCAATCAGCCCCAGCATTTT,CAISPQFNQPQHF,TRBJ1-5,.,TRBV10-3,.
TGTGCCCGATCGGGGGGAAGGGACGAAACTTCCACAGATACGCAGTATTTT,CARSGGRDETSTDTQYF,TRBJ2-3,TRBD2,TRBV10-3,.
TGTGCCACCAGCCCACAGGGGGGTACTGAAGCTTTCTTT,CATSPQGGTEAFF,TRBJ1-1,TRBD1,TRBV15,.
TGTGCCAGCAGCGTCGATTCGGGGGGAGCGGGGGAAGAGCAGTTCTTC,CASSVDSGGAGEEQFF,TRBJ2-1,TRBD2,TRBV9,.
TGTGCCAGCAGCTCCCTCAGCGGGGGGACTTCCTACAATGAGCAGTTCTTC,CASSSLSGGTSYNEQFF,TRBJ2-1,TRBD2,TRBV5-4,.
TGTGCCTGGAGCCGGACAGGTCAAAATGAAAAACTGTTTTTT,CAWSRTGQNEKLFF,TRBJ1-4,TRBD1,TRBV30,.
TGCGCCAGCAGCCTTCCGCGGCGGGGGCCCTACAATGAGCAGTTCTTC,CASSLPRRGPYNEQFF,TRBJ2-1,.,TRBV4-1,.
TGTGCCAGCAGCTTAGTGAAGACACAAAAACTGTTTTTT,CASSLVKTQKLFF,TRBJ1-4,.,TRBV7-2,.
TGTGCCAGCAGATCGTCTAGCGGGGGTCGGGGGGAGACCCAGTACTTC,CASRSSSGGRGETQYF,TRBJ2-5,TRBD2,TRBV7-2,.
TGTGCCAGCAGCGTCGCGGACAGGGGGTCCTACGAGCAGTACTTC,CASSVADRGSYEQYF,TRBJ2-7,TRBD1,TRBV9,.
TGTGCCAGCAGTGAACAGGACAGGGGAAGGACTGAAGCTTTCTTT,CASSEQDRGRTEAFF,TRBJ1-1,TRBD1,TRBV6-1,.
TGTGCCAGCAGCGTGGGGGCGGGGGATTACTACGAGCAGTACTTC,CASSVGAGDYYEQYF,TRBJ2-7,.,TRBV9,.
TGCGCCAGCAGCTTAACAGGTCTTGGTTACGATGAGCAGTTCTTC,CASSLTGLGYDEQFF,TRBJ2-1,.,TRBV5-1,.
TGCGCCAGCAGCGGACAGGGGATGAACACTGAAGCTTTCTTT,CASSGQGMNTEAFF,TRBJ1-1,TRBD1,TRBV5-1,.
TGTGCCAGCTCACCCGGGACAGGGACCGGCGAGCAGTACTTC,CASSPGTGTGEQYF,TRBJ2-7,TRBD1,TRBV18,.